These 29 T cell receptor beta chains share one sample of origin, sequenced in a study of T cell responses to AZD1222 COVID-19 vaccine. TCRdb keeps only in-frame clones here, not all; method: immunoSEQ multiplex PCR. The sample consists of 98,000 or so clones, approximately 89% of them appearing once. Specimen: peripheral blood, collected on day 0 of MenACWY control vaccination. The receptors derive from an adult in good health.

The chain links TRBV30 to TRBJ2-7; 8 bases line up with TRBD1. CDR1 and CDR2 from the germline V gene are GTSNPN and SVGIG (reference sequence). The CDR3 runs 14 residues. J gave up 0 bases and V 1 base, and 2 bases lay outside the gene matches. CDR3: CAWSATGGSYEQYF. The CDR3 nucleotides read TGTGCCTGGAGTGCAACAGGGGGCTCCTACGAGCAGTACTTC.

In nucleotides, the CDR3 is TGTGCCAGCAGTACACAGGGGTCGCGCCAGCCCCAGCATTTT. It specifies CASSTQGSRQPQHF. The chain has TRBV2 and TRBJ1-5; 7 positions match TRBD1. Per the germline V gene, CDR1 is SNHLY and CDR2 is FYNNEI. The CDR3 is 14 amino acids. The junction had 8 bases not matched to a gene; V was cut back by 5 bases and J by 7 bases.

The genes are TRBV18 and TRBJ2-5; 8 bases agree with TRBD1. The CDR3 length is 14 residues. V dropped 4 bases and J dropped 4; count of bases not matched to a gene: 5. Germline V gives CDR1 KGHSH, CDR2 LQKENI. The CDR3 DNA reads TGTGCCAGCTCACACGGACAGGGAGGAGAGACCCAGTACTTC. It is translated as CASSHGQGGETQYF. Supplemented by reference TRBV18 and TRBJ2-5, the full variable domain reads NAGVMQNPRHLVRRRGQEARLRCSPMKGHSHVYWYRQLPEEGLKFMVYLQKENIIDESGMPKERFSAEFPKEGPSILRIQQVVRGDSAAYFCASSHGQGGETQYFGPGTRLLVL.

This chain uses TRBV5-6 with TRBJ1-2, with 7 nucleotides matching TRBD1. CDR1 is SGHDT and CDR2 is YYEEEE in the germline V gene. This CDR3 region has 13 residues. V lost 0 bases and J lost 4; bases outside the gene matches: 0. The CDR3 spells CASSLAGGYGYTF. The CDR3 DNA follows: TGTGCCAGCAGCTTGGCAGGGGGCTATGGCTACACCTTC.

This sequence joins TRBV7-2 and TRBJ1-6, with D possibly TRBD1 on 6 matching bases. This CDR3 comprises 15 residues. The V and J ends lost 0 bases and 7 bases respectively, with 10 bases between them. Per the germline V gene, CDR1 is SGHTA and CDR2 is FQGNSA. The CDR3 sequence is CASSLAGAGNSPLHF. The CDR3 nucleotides read TGTGCCAGCAGCTTAGCGGGGGCAGGCAATTCACCCCTCCACTTT.

The V and J genes are TRBV4-1 and TRBJ2-7, with D perhaps matching TRBD1 (6 bases). Germline V gene data show CDR1 as MGHRA and CDR2 as YSYEKL. The CDR3 runs to 18 residues. V was pared by 0 bases and J by 1 base, with 19 bases between. CDR3 nucleotides: TGCGCCAGCAGCCAAGAAGGAACATACACAGGACAGTCCTACGAGCAGTACTTC. Protein sequence: CASSQEGTYTGQSYEQYF.

The CDR3 DNA reads TGTGCCAGCAGTTACGGGACAGCCTCCTACGAGCAGTACTTC. This encodes CASSYGTASYEQYF. The V call is TRBV27, the J call TRBJ2-7; 7 nucleotides agree with TRBD1. Germline V gene sequence: CDR1 MNHEY, CDR2 SMNVEV (reference sequence). CDR3 size: 14 residues. Trimming at V came to 4 bases and at J to 0 bases, leaving 3 bases not matched to a gene.

In DNA, the CDR3 is TGCGCCAGCAGCTTGGCCCCCGTAGGCACTGAAGCTTTCTTT. Translated: CASSLAPVGTEAFF. J is TRBJ1-1 and V is TRBV5-1; D remains ambiguous. The germline V and J ends were trimmed by 0 bases and 4 bases, with 10 bases remaining between them. This CDR3 region has 14 residues. Germline CDR1 SGHRS, CDR2 YFSETQ.

This rearrangement joins TRBV5-4 to TRBJ1-2, with 9 bases matching TRBD1. The CDR3 consists of 16 residues. Germline values: CDR1 SGHNT, CDR2 YYREEE (reference sequence). Unmatched junction bases numbered 12, after V lost 3 bases and J lost 6 bases. Written as DNA, the CDR3 is TGTGCCAGCAGCTCGGAGGGACAGGGCTATCTCAATGGCTACACCTTC. This encodes CASSSEGQGYLNGYTF.

CDR3 in amino acids: CATGEDRAPQPQHF. The CDR3 nucleotides read TGTGCCACCGGAGAGGACAGGGCTCCTCAGCCCCAGCATTTT. The gene calls are TRBV5-6 and TRBJ1-5; 8 bases agree with TRBD1. The CDR3 has 14 residues. Germline V lookup: CDR1 SGHDT, CDR2 YYEEEE. The V gene end was trimmed by 9 bases and the J gene end by 6 bases; junction bases not matched to a gene: 11. The entire variable domain, with the rest obtained from reference TRBV5-6 and TRBJ1-5, is as follows: DAGVTQSPTHLIKTRGQQVTLRCSPKSGHDTVSWYQQALGQGPQFIFQYYEEEERQRGNFPDRFSGHQFPNYSSELNVNALLLGDSALYLCATGEDRAPQPQHFGDGTRLSIL.

The chain links TRBV3-1 (or the pseudogene TRBV3-2) to TRBJ1-2, with 9 positions matching TRBD1. Per the germline V gene, CDR1 is LGHDT and CDR2 is YNNKEL (reference sequence). The CDR3 extends over 15 amino acids. V lost 5 bases to trimming and J lost 4 bases; unmatched junction nucleotides: 8. This chain's CDR3 is CASSYRDRALYGYTF. Written as DNA, the CDR3 is TGTGCCAGCAGCTACCGGGACAGGGCGCTCTATGGCTACACCTTC.

The J gene is TRBJ2-1, the V gene TRBV10-1, with D unclear. The CDR3 totals 13 residues. Deletions cut 2 bases from V and 8 bases from J, with 10 bases between. Germline V gene data show CDR1 as WNHNN and CDR2 as SYGVQD (reference sequence). The CDR3 DNA reads TGCGCCAGCAGTGAGGACCATGAAGATGAGCAGTTCTTC. Translated, it gives CASSEDHEDEQFF.

DNA of the CDR3: TGCGCCAGCAGCTTGTATAACGGGGCTGACACTGAAGCTTTCTTT. This gives the protein CASSLYNGADTEAFF. This chain connects TRBV5-1 to TRBJ1-1; weak D call: TRBD1 (5 bases). V lost 1 base, J lost 3 bases, and 13 bases lay in between. The CDR3 has 15 residues. Germline V gene sequence: CDR1 SGHRS, CDR2 YFSETQ.

The J gene is TRBJ1-1, the V gene TRBV10-3; D gene ambiguous. Per germline, CDR1 ENHRY and CDR2 SYGVKD. The CDR3 sequence is 13 residues long. V dropped 0 bases and J dropped 0 bases, with 2 bases sitting between them. CDR3 sequence: CAISESLNTEAFF. The DNA for the CDR3 is TGTGCCATCAGTGAGTCCCTGAACACTGAAGCTTTCTTT.

V gene TRBV6-6 combines with J gene TRBJ1-2, with D possibly TRBD1 on 6 matching bases. CDR1 is MNHNY and CDR2 is SVGAGI in the germline V gene (reference sequence). CDR3 length equals 16 residues. Trimming removed 0 bases at V and 7 bases at J, with 18 bases between. The CDR3 loop is CASSYSGLRGKSGYTF. CDR3 coding DNA: TGTGCCAGCAGTTACTCGGGGTTGAGGGGGAAGTCTGGCTACACCTTC.

The chain links TRBV4-2 to TRBJ2-7; D is unclear. Per the germline V gene, CDR1 is LGHNA and CDR2 is YNFKEQ. Trimming shortened V by 0 bases and J by 5 bases, and 8 bases separated the two germline ends. The CDR3 contains 13 residues. The CDR3 nucleotides read TGTGCCAGCAGCCAAGACTCAACGGACGAGCAGTACTTC. It encodes CASSQDSTDEQYF.

As to this clone: The same CDR3 also results from other DNA sequences found in this sample. This rearrangement joins TRBV27 to TRBJ1-6; D remains ambiguous. CDR1 is MNHEY, CDR2 SMNVEV, per germline (reference sequence). The V and J ends lost 6 bases and 6 bases respectively, with 6 bases between them. CDR3 size: 12 residues. This CDR3 is CASSPINSPLHF. The CDR3 nucleotides are TGTGCCAGCAGCCCCATTAATTCACCCCTCCACTTT.

The V call is TRBV2, the J call TRBJ2-7; 7 bases match TRBD1. V lost 5 bases, J lost 0 bases, and 7 bases stayed unmatched. This CDR3 is 15 amino acids long. Germline CDR1 is SNHLY and CDR2 is FYNNEI. CDR3 coding DNA: TGTGCCAGCAGTACGGGACAGATGAGCTCCTACGAGCAGTACTTC. Its translation: CASSTGQMSSYEQYF.

CDR3 residues: CASSLAGGPTDTQYF. The CDR3 nucleotides read TGCGCCAGCAGCTTGGCCGGGGGCCCCACAGATACGCAGTATTTT. The genes are TRBV5-1 and TRBJ2-3; D might be TRBD1 or TRBD2, each matching 6 bases. The CDR3 has 15 amino acids. Trimming took 0 bases from V and 2 from J, leaving 10 bases between them. Germline V lookup: CDR1 SGHRS, CDR2 YFSETQ.

Note on this clone: The junction departs from the called germline gene at one end, perhaps through a read error. V and J are TRBV6-1 and TRBJ1-5; 7 nucleotides line up with TRBD1. The CDR3 is 15 amino acids. CDR1 is MNHNS and CDR2 is SASEGT in the germline V gene. Here the CDR3 reads CASREEQGSNQPQHF. The CDR3 coding sequence is TGTGCCAGCAGGGAAGAACAGGGGAGCAATCAGCCCCAGCATTTT.

The V gene is TRBV7-3, the J gene TRBJ2-3; TRBD2 might be the D (5 bases). The CDR3 contains 16 residues. The V gene lost 2 bases and the J gene lost 0 bases, with 12 bases spanning the gap. Germline CDR1 and CDR2: SGHTA and FQGTGA. This CDR3 is CASSLGSGISTDTQYF. Here the CDR3 DNA reads TGTGCCAGCAGCTTAGGAAGCGGAATTAGCACAGATACGCAGTATTTT.

The V gene is TRBV28, the J gene TRBJ1-5; 8 nucleotides agree with TRBD1. Germline V gene lookup returns CDR1 MDHEN and CDR2 SYDVKM. This CDR3 has 21 amino acids. J gave up 2 bases and V 6 bases, and 24 bases lay outside the gene matches. The CDR3 nucleotides read TGTGCCAGCAGCTACAATTCAGGGGGCGGCTTGGGTGGGTTCGGCAATCAGCCCCAGCATTTT. It codes for CASSYNSGGGLGGFGNQPQHF.

V and J are TRBV7-2 and TRBJ2-2; D is perhaps TRBD1 (6 bases). Trimming left V 4 bases short and J 1 base short, with 7 bases between. CDR1 is SGHTA, CDR2 FQGNSA, per germline. This CDR3 is built from 14 residues. The chain's CDR3 is CASSSGQNTGELFF. Here the CDR3 DNA reads TGTGCCAGCAGCTCGGGACAGAACACCGGGGAGCTGTTTTTT. The entire variable domain, with the rest obtained from reference TRBV7-2 and TRBJ2-2, is as follows: GAGVSQSPSNKVTEKGKDVELRCDPISGHTALYWYRQSLGQGLEFLIYFQGNSAPDKSGLPSDRFSAERTGGSVSTLTIQRTQQEDSAVYLCASSSGQNTGELFFGEGSRLTVL.

The chain joins TRBV6-5 to TRBJ1-1, with TRBD1 as a possible D gene (5 bases). Germline V gene data show CDR1 as MNHEY and CDR2 as SVGAGI. This CDR3 has 15 residues. V dropped 2 bases and J dropped 0 bases, with 10 bases sitting between them. The CDR3 sequence: CASSYGGGMNTEAFF. Here the CDR3 DNA reads TGTGCCAGCAGTTACGGGGGGGGGATGAACACTGAAGCTTTCTTT.

This clone occurred a few times. V usage is TRBV19 and J usage is TRBJ2-6; D is unresolved. Between the trimmed V and J ends, which lost 5 bases and 0 bases, there was a span of 11 bases. The CDR3 is 16 amino acids. Per the germline V gene, CDR1 is LNHDA and CDR2 is SQIVND (reference sequence). The CDR3 region is CASSPLYSSGANVLTF. The CDR3 coding sequence is TGTGCCAGTAGTCCCCTGTACTCCTCTGGGGCCAACGTCCTGACTTTC.

The chain uses TRBV4-2 and TRBJ2-6; D is uncertain. V lost 1 base and J lost 0, with 7 bases in between. Looked up from germline, CDR1 is LGHNA and CDR2 is YNFKEQ. This CDR3 region has 16 residues. The CDR3 nucleotides read TGTGCCAGCAGCCAAGGCGGAATCTCTGGGGCCAACGTCCTGACTTTC. Residues: CASSQGGISGANVLTF.

This clone was found once. The chain recombines TRBV9 with TRBJ2-7, with 7 bases aligning to TRBD1. Germline CDR1 and CDR2: SGDLS and YYNGEE. The CDR3 runs 16 residues. V lost 4 bases, J lost 3 bases, and 13 bases stayed unmatched. The CDR3, as DNA: TGTGCCAGCAGCCCGACCTCGGGACAGCGGATCTACGAGCAGTACTTC. This sequence encodes CASSPTSGQRIYEQYF.

The V gene is TRBV2, the J gene TRBJ2-3, with 7 bases aligning to TRBD1. Trimming at V came to 8 bases and at J to 1 base, leaving 9 bases not matched to a gene. Germline-derived CDR1 and CDR2 are SNHLY and FYNNEI. The CDR3 is made up of 15 amino acids. The CDR3 loop is CASRSTGSGTDTQYF. The CDR3 DNA is TGTGCCAGCCGTTCGACAGGGTCGGGCACAGATACGCAGTATTTT. Supplemented by reference TRBV2 and TRBJ2-3, the full variable domain reads EPEVTQTPSHQVTQMGQEVILRCVPISNHLYFYWYRQILGQKVEFLVSFYNNEISEKSEIFDDQFSVERPDGSNFTLKIRSTKLEDSAMYFCASRSTGSGTDTQYFGPGTRLTVL.

The count of this clone is one. The chain uses TRBV7-9 and TRBJ2-7, with TRBD1 matching over 7 bases. The CDR3 extends over 14 amino acids. Germline CDR1 and CDR2: SEHNR and FQNEAQ (reference sequence). The V and J ends lost 5 bases and 0 bases, in that order; junction bases with no gene match: 4. DNA of the CDR3: TGTGCCAGCAGCGGGACAGCAAGCTCCTACGAGCAGTACTTC. Translating it yields CASSGTASSYEQYF.